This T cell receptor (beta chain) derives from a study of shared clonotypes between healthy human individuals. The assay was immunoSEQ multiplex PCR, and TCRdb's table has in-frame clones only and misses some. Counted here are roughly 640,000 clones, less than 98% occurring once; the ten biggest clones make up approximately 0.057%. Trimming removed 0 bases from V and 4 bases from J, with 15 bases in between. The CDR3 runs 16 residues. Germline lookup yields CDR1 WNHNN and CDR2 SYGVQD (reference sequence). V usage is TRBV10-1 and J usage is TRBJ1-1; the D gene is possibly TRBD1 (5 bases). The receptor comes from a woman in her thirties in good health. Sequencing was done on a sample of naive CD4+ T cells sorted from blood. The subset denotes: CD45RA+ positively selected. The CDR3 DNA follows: TGCGCCAGCAGTGAGTCGAGGGGAGGGTTGGTCACTGAAGCTTTCTTT. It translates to CASSESRGGLVTEAFF.